Each of the 6 T cell receptor beta chains below was sequenced from the same sample in a study of blood T cell repertoires in COVID-19. The method was immunoSEQ multiplex PCR; TCRdb's version includes in-frame clones alone and lacks a portion of them. This table holds around 100,000 clones, 85% found once. Material: peripheral blood. Receptor source: a man in his fifties with active or convalescent COVID-19.

There are a few counts of this clone. V is TRBV12-5 and J is TRBJ2-2, with 8 bases identical to TRBD1. There are 15 residues in the CDR3. Germline-derived CDR1 and CDR2 are LGHNT and FRNRAP. Unmatched junction bases numbered 8, after V lost 5 bases and J lost 6 bases. The CDR3 sequence is CASGPRTGMAGELFF. The CDR3 DNA is TGTGCTAGTGGTCCCAGGACAGGGATGGCCGGGGAGCTGTTTTTT. Full variable domain (missing parts from reference TRBV12-5 and TRBJ2-2): DARVTQTPRHKVTEMGQEVTMRCQPILGHNTVFWYRQTMMQGLELLAYFRNRAPLDDSGMPKDRFSAEMPDATLATLKIQPSEPRDSAVYFCASGPRTGMAGELFFGEGSRLTVL.

V gene TRBV5-5 combines with J gene TRBJ1-2, with 9 bases that match TRBD1. The CDR3 has 17 amino acids. Germline V gene lookup returns CDR1 SGHKS and CDR2 YYEKEE (reference sequence). With V trimmed by 0 bases and J by 6 bases, 12 bases remained unmatched. The CDR3 DNA reads TGTGCCAGCAGCTTGGGAGTCGGGACAGGGCATCTGGATGGCTACACCTTC. Its translation: CASSLGVGTGHLDGYTF.

This clone was seen a handful of times. The chain employs TRBV2 and TRBJ2-1; TRBD2 matches at 12 bases. CDR3 length equals 15 residues. Germline V gene data show CDR1 as SNHLY and CDR2 as FYNNEI. The ends lost 6 bases at V and 9 bases at J; junction bases unmatched: 9. DNA of the CDR3: TGTGCCAGCAGCCCCCTGACTAGCGGGAGTGGTGAGCAGTTCTTC. Amino acids: CASSPLTSGSGEQFF.

This clone has just a few counts. CDR3 sequence (DNA): TGTGCCAGCAGCGGGGGACTGAACTACGAGCAGTACTTC. This sequence encodes CASSGGLNYEQYF. This chain uses TRBV9 with TRBJ2-7; tentative D call: TRBD2 (6 bases). Germline CDR1 is SGDLS and CDR2 is YYNGEE. With 3 bases removed from V and 3 bases from J, the gap between germline ends came to 10 bases. The CDR3 sequence is 13 residues long.

This clone was observed a handful of times. This chain connects TRBV28 to TRBJ1-2; D might be TRBD1 (6 bases). Germline V lookup: CDR1 MDHEN, CDR2 SYDVKM. V was shortened by 9 bases and J by 4 bases, with 12 bases between the two germline ends. This CDR3 has 12 amino acids. CDR3 DNA: TGTGCCAGTACAGGGCTCCCCTATGGCTACACCTTC. This codes for CASTGLPYGYTF.

The J gene is TRBJ2-2, the V gene TRBV24-1, with TRBD2 as a possible D gene (6 bases). V gave up 10 bases and J gave up 5 bases, with 13 bases separating them. The CDR3 contains 13 residues. CDR1 is KGHDR, CDR2 SFDVKD, per germline. In DNA, the CDR3 is TGTGCCACTCAGGGAGCGGGTACCGGGGAGCTGTTTTTT. This gives the protein CATQGAGTGELFF.